These 5 T cell receptor beta chains were all obtained from the same sample, sequenced in a study of regulatory T cells in long-lasting Graves disease (dated by TCRdb to the early 2020s). The time point label on this specimen signifies: persistent/refractory GD, antithyroid drugs over 5 years with positive TRAb. RNA was extracted from PBMCs in TRIzol for both TCR sequencing and RNA sequencing. Libraries were prepared through multiplex PCR. TCRdb names Illumina HiSeq 4000 as the instrument used. iRepertoire HTBI primers and Arm-PCR amplification of CDR3 regions were used to construct TCR beta libraries. Using fastp trimming at Q25 and MiXCR clonotype assembly, TCRdb reanalyzed the public sequencing data and kept in-frame beta chains. One record per CDR3 amino acid sequence lists the most common genes and DNA. In all, the sample holds over 300,000 distinct CDR3 sequences, and 15% to 20% of those were seen once. The ten largest clones capture over 25% of the sample.

The sequenced sample was peripheral blood mononuclear cells (PBMCs), obtained when the disease was refractory, from a patient treated with antithyroid drugs. The receptor set was obtained from a female donor with Graves disease.

This clonotype was found a few times. The chain uses TRBV7-9 and TRBJ1-4; weak D call: TRBD1 (5 bases). Trimming cost V 5 bases and J 8 bases, with 12 bases left between them. Germline CDR1 SEHNR, CDR2 FQNEAQ (reference sequence). This CDR3 has 13 amino acids. This CDR3 is CASSHWGGEKLFF. DNA of the CDR3: TGTGCCAGCAGCCACTGGGGGGGAGAAAAACTGTTTTTT.

This clonotype was counted many times. This rearrangement joins TRBV12-3 or TRBV12-4 to TRBJ2-7; D uncertain. CDR3 length equals 13 residues. V dropped 5 bases and J dropped 2 bases, with 10 bases sitting between them. The CDR3 nucleotides are TGTGCCAGCAGTCTCCGCCGGACCTACGAGCAGTACTTC. It encodes CASSLRRTYEQYF.

This clonotype was found many times. The chain has TRBV20-1 and TRBJ1-1; 7 bases agree with TRBD1. V trimming: 1 base; J trimming: 0 bases; junction bases outside the gene matches: 11. Germline loops: CDR1 DFQATT, CDR2 SNEGSKA (reference sequence). The CDR3 loop spans 17 amino acids. Here the CDR3 reads CSARVDRVSGMNTEAFF. In nucleotides, the CDR3 is TGCAGTGCTAGAGTCGACAGGGTGTCGGGAATGAACACTGAAGCTTTCTTT.

The genes are TRBV24-1 and TRBJ2-2; D ambiguous. Trimming left V 6 bases short and J 4 bases short, with 11 bases between. Germline CDR1 is KGHDR and CDR2 is SFDVKD. This CDR3 comprises 14 residues. DNA for the CDR3: TGTGCCACCAGTTGGGGAATAGGCACCGGGGAGCTGTTTTTT. Its protein product is CATSWGIGTGELFF.

The genes are TRBV19 and TRBJ1-1, with D tentatively TRBD1 (6 bases). This CDR3 is 15 amino acids long. Germline CDR1 LNHDA, CDR2 SQIVND (reference sequence). The V end lost 10 bases, the J end lost 1 base, and 19 bases lay between the germline ends. CDR3 in amino acids: CAIGRIGTPNTEAFF. CDR3 DNA: TGTGCCATAGGGCGAATCGGGACACCGAACACTGAAGCTTTCTTT.